This T cell receptor (beta chain) was sequenced for a study of T cell responses to AZD1222 COVID-19 vaccine. General study results and limits: Receipt of two AZD1222 doses was followed by a rise in Spike-specific TCR breadth and depth. Most donors were white British and more were female, and clonal diversity was possibly underestimated. Among vaccine-associated CD4 TCRs, coverage spanned spike, with dominance at 160-218 and 743-854. Sampling that yielded the repertoires occurred only after the peak T cell response.

In regard to this clone: Its antigen is undetermined.

Germline V gene sequence: CDR1 MNHEY, CDR2 SMNVEV (reference sequence). The V segment lost 6 bases and the J segment 4 bases; nucleotides outside the gene matches: 10. The CDR3 extends over 16 amino acids. The data were produced by immunoSEQ multiplex PCR, yet TCRdb's version contains in-frame clones alone and is incomplete. The sample yields some 160,000 clones, roughly 86% seen once. V gene TRBV27 combines with J gene TRBJ1-4; 8 bases are shared with TRBD1. The sequences come from peripheral blood, collected on day 0 of AZD1222 vaccination. The receptor was isolated from an adult in good health. CDR3 protein: CASRLSGTGFNEKLFF. In DNA, the CDR3 is TGTGCCAGCAGACTAAGTGGGACAGGCTTTAATGAAAAACTGTTTTTT.